A single sample is the source of the 27 T cell receptor beta chains below, sequenced in a study of T cell repertoires in cytomegalovirus infection. From the reads, TCRdb called clonotypes with MiXCR, one entry per CDR3 protein. The sample carries about 160,000 distinct CDR3 sequences, roughly 20% recorded once. Antigens for these TCRs are unknown. The sequencing here drew on CD8+ T cells from cultured PBMCs, taken from culture after CMV antigen stimulation. The receptors stem from a human donor in good health (CMV status not recorded). Some clones in this sample may be carry-over from other donors' samples.

J is TRBJ2-7 and V is TRBV12-3 or TRBV12-4; D is tentatively TRBD1 or TRBD2 (6 bases each). The V end lost 1 base, the J end lost 6 bases, and 19 bases lay between the germline ends. This CDR3 is built from 16 residues. In DNA form, the CDR3 reads TGTGCCAGCAGTTTAGAGGGGGGCGGACCTTTAGGCGAGCAGTACTTC. This translates into CASSLEGGGPLGEQYF.

CDR3 in amino acids: CASSPPADTGELFF. CDR3 nucleotides: TGTGCCAGCAGCCCGCCTGCGGACACCGGGGAGCTGTTTTTT. The chain recombines TRBV11-2 with TRBJ2-2; D gene ambiguous. Germline assignment: CDR1 SGHAT and CDR2 FQNNGV. The CDR3 runs to 14 residues. The germline V and J ends were trimmed by 5 bases and 3 bases, with 10 bases remaining between them.

Of note for this clonotype: The junction does not match germline at one end; this may be a read error. V and J are TRBV6-5 and TRBJ1-1, with D possibly matching TRBD1 (5 bases). CDR1 and CDR2 from the germline V gene are MNHEY and SVGAGI. This CDR3 is built from 12 residues. The chain's CDR3 is CDSCYSGTEAFF. Written as DNA, the CDR3 is TGTGACAGCTGTTACTCAGGGACTGAAGCTTTCTTT.

The rearrangement uses TRBV4-2 and TRBJ1-5; D is ambiguous. The CDR3 length is 16 residues. Germline V gene data show CDR1 as LGHNA and CDR2 as YNFKEQ. V was cut by 4 bases and J by 2 bases, with 15 bases left in between. CDR3 in amino acids: CASSPKAQLGNQPQHF. DNA of the CDR3: TGTGCCAGCAGCCCGAAGGCACAGTTAGGCAATCAGCCCCAGCATTTT.

This clonotype was seen more than once but under ten times. The chain uses TRBV4-1 and TRBJ2-1; D may match TRBD1 or TRBD2 (5 bases each). V shed 1 base and J shed 7 bases, with 11 bases lying between them. The germline CDR1 and CDR2 sequences are MGHRA and YSYEKL. This CDR3 is 14 amino acids long. Here the CDR3 DNA reads TGCGCCAGCAGCCAAGGGGTGAGGGGAAATGAGCAGTTCTTC. Translation gives CASSQGVRGNEQFF.

This clonotype was counted only a few times. The rearrangement uses TRBV6-5 and TRBJ1-2, with D possibly TRBD1 on 5 matching bases. Trimming cost V 2 bases and J 5 bases, with 18 bases left between them. From germline, CDR1 is MNHEY and CDR2 SVGAGI. This CDR3 is built from 16 residues. The chain's CDR3 is CASSYPYADSVYGYTF. The CDR3 DNA is TGTGCCAGCAGTTACCCATACGCCGACAGTGTGTATGGCTACACCTTC.

This clonotype came up a few times. This chain connects TRBV6-1 to TRBJ2-1, with 7 nucleotides matching TRBD2. This CDR3 has 15 amino acids. Germline V CDR1 and CDR2: MNHNS, SASEGT. With 5 bases clipped from V and 5 bases from J, the junction kept 9 bases outside the gene matches. The CDR3 DNA is TGTGCCAGCAGTATGGGAGCGGGGTCCCACAATGAGCAGTTCTTC. This gives the protein CASSMGAGSHNEQFF.

This chain connects TRBV6-6 to TRBJ1-3; D uncertain. There are 14 residues in the CDR3. V shed 6 bases and J shed 2 bases, with 11 bases lying between them. The germline V gene encodes CDR1 MNHNY and CDR2 SVGAGI (reference sequence). In DNA, the CDR3 is TGTGCCAGCAGCCCGGCAGTCGCTGGAAACACCATATATTTT. Its translation is CASSPAVAGNTIYF.

Here the CDR3 reads CASSRPGQKETQYF. The CDR3 DNA reads TGTGCCAGCAGTCGGCCGGGACAGAAAGAGACCCAGTACTTC. J is TRBJ2-5 and V is TRBV27, with 7 bases aligning to TRBD1. This CDR3 is 14 amino acids long. Germline V CDR1 and CDR2: MNHEY, SMNVEV (reference sequence). Unmatched junction bases numbered 6, after V lost 5 bases and J lost 3 bases.

This clonotype was observed a few times. The rearrangement joins TRBV27 to TRBJ2-3; TRBD2 matches at 9 bases. Germline V gene lookup returns CDR1 MNHEY and CDR2 SMNVEV (reference sequence). The CDR3 is 20 amino acids. With V trimmed by 1 base and J by 1 base, 15 bases remained unmatched. As DNA, the CDR3 is TGTGCCAGCAGTTTATTTGGCGGGGGGGCCGAGGGTTGGGGCACAGATACGCAGTATTTT. As protein: CASSLFGGGAEGWGTDTQYF.

This clonotype was recorded a few times. V usage is TRBV13 and J usage is TRBJ2-7; the match to TRBD2 covers 12 bases. Trimming removed 5 bases from V and 2 bases from J; junction bases left unmatched: 4. Germline-derived CDR1 and CDR2 are PRHDT and FYEKMQ (reference sequence). The CDR3 has 15 residues. CDR3 loop: CASSRTSGNPYEQYF. CDR3 sequence (DNA): TGTGCCAGCAGCCGGACTAGCGGGAATCCCTACGAGCAGTACTTC.

This clonotype was observed a handful of times. The chain recombines TRBV7-9 with TRBJ2-7, with D possibly being TRBD1 or TRBD2 (5 bases each). Trimming removed 5 bases from V and 0 bases from J, with 11 bases in between. Germline CDR1 reads SEHNR; CDR2 reads FQNEAQ (reference sequence). There are 14 residues in the CDR3. This CDR3 is CASSGGDRSYEQYF. CDR3 nucleotides: TGTGCCAGCAGCGGTGGGGACCGCTCCTACGAGCAGTACTTC.

The rearrangement uses TRBV11-2 and TRBJ1-2; 7 bases map to TRBD1. This CDR3 is 14 amino acids long. The ends lost 2 bases at V and 3 bases at J; junction bases unmatched: 3. Germline CDR1 SGHAT, CDR2 FQNNGV. CDR3 nucleotide sequence: TGTGCCAGCAGCTTATTTGACAGGGACTATGGCTACACCTTC. Its translation is CASSLFDRDYGYTF. Looking up the rest from reference TRBV11-2 and TRBJ1-2 gives the full variable domain: EAGVAQSPRYKIIEKRQSVAFWCNPISGHATLYWYQQILGQGPKLLIQFQNNGVVDDSQLPKDRFSAERLKGVDSTLKIQPAKLEDSAVYLCASSLFDRDYGYTFGSGTRLTVV.

This sequence joins TRBV20-1 and TRBJ2-7, with 9 bases that match TRBD1. CDR1 and CDR2 from the germline V gene are DFQATT and SNEGSKA (reference sequence). The CDR3 covers 14 residues. V was clipped by 3 bases and J by 6 bases; unmatched bases: 9. The CDR3 nucleotides are TGCAGTGCTAGGAAGGGACAGGGAGGGGTCGAGCAGTACTTC. Protein product: CSARKGQGGVEQYF.

The V call is TRBV10-3, the J call TRBJ1-1; 8 nucleotides agree with TRBD1. Trimming at V came to 5 bases and at J to 4 bases, leaving 9 bases not matched to a gene. Looked up from germline, CDR1 is ENHRY and CDR2 is SYGVKD. CDR3 size: 15 residues. The CDR3 sequence: CAISTPDREGTEAFF. The CDR3 nucleotides are TGTGCCATCAGTACTCCGGACAGGGAGGGCACTGAAGCTTTCTTT.

In its sample, this clonotype ranks as medium-sized. The rearrangement uses TRBV6-2 or TRBV6-3 and TRBJ2-7, with TRBD2 as a possible D gene (6 bases). The CDR3 has 15 residues. Germline-derived CDR1 and CDR2 are MNHEY and SVGEGT. V was pared by 6 bases and J by 7 bases, with 22 bases between. CDR3 amino acids: CASSHASDYFREQYF. The CDR3 DNA is TGTGCCAGCAGCCACGCCTCGGACTACTTTCGTGAGCAGTACTTC.

The J gene is TRBJ1-1, the V gene TRBV7-8; D perhaps matches TRBD1 (6 bases). V was trimmed by 2 bases and J by 0 bases, leaving 16 bases between them. This CDR3 has 17 residues. Germline CDR1 is SGHVS and CDR2 is FQNEAQ. CDR3 region: CASSLQWVDRLNTEAFF. DNA for the CDR3: TGTGCCAGCAGCTTACAGTGGGTGGACAGACTGAACACTGAAGCTTTCTTT.

This rearrangement joins TRBV7-8 to TRBJ1-2; 9 nucleotides match TRBD1. The CDR3 runs to 18 residues. Germline trimming cut 3 bases from V and 6 bases from J; bases unmatched to any gene: 17. Per the germline V gene, CDR1 is SGHVS and CDR2 is FQNEAQ. The CDR3: CASSLRGTGSRRWDGYTF. The CDR3 bases are TGTGCCAGCAGCTTGAGGGGGACAGGGAGCCGCCGTTGGGATGGCTACACCTTC.

V is TRBV20-1 and J is TRBJ2-7; D gene uncertain. Germline CDR1 reads DFQATT; CDR2 reads SNEGSKA (reference sequence). This CDR3 is 12 amino acids long. V lost 4 bases to trimming and J lost 2 bases, with 9 bases between them. The CDR3 sequence is CSATAATYEQYF. The CDR3 DNA reads as TGCAGTGCTACGGCGGCTACCTACGAGCAGTACTTC.

The chain recombines TRBV7-9 with TRBJ1-3; D not certain. CDR3 length equals 16 residues. Trimming shortened V by 1 base and J by 2 bases, and 12 bases separated the two germline ends. In germline, CDR1 is SEHNR, CDR2 FQNEAQ (reference sequence). The CDR3: CASSLVRGTTGNTIYF. Here the CDR3 DNA reads TGTGCCAGCAGCTTAGTTCGGGGAACTACTGGAAACACCATATATTTT.

The rearrangement joins TRBV28 to TRBJ1-1; D is unresolved. Deletions cut 8 bases from V and 1 base from J, with 11 bases between. Germline assignment: CDR1 MDHEN and CDR2 SYDVKM. CDR3 size: 13 residues. CDR3 sequence (DNA): TGTGCCAGCCTACAGAATCCGAACACTGAAGCTTTCTTT. This encodes CASLQNPNTEAFF. The whole variable domain, filled in from reference TRBV28 and TRBJ1-1, reads DVKVTQSSRYLVKRTGEKVFLECVQDMDHENMFWYRQDPGLGLRLIYFSYDVKMKEKGDIPEGYSVSREKKERFSLILESASTNQTSMYLCASLQNPNTEAFFGQGTRLTVV.

This clonotype was detected only a few times. The rearrangement links TRBV7-9 to TRBJ1-2; D is possibly TRBD1 (5 bases). The CDR3 contains 14 residues. CDR1 and CDR2 (germline): SEHNR, FQNEAQ (reference sequence). V was shortened by 4 bases and J by 4 bases, with 13 bases between the two germline ends. The CDR3 DNA is TGTGCCAGCAGCTGGAACGACAGAAGCTATGGCTACACCTTC. Its protein product is CASSWNDRSYGYTF.

The chain combines TRBV7-9 with TRBJ2-7; no definite D call. Germline lookup yields CDR1 SEHNR and CDR2 FQNEAQ (reference sequence). This CDR3 region has 15 residues. Between the trimmed V and J ends, which lost 1 base and 2 bases, there was a span of 12 bases. The CDR3 spells CASSLGTVTTYEQYF. DNA for the CDR3: TGTGCCAGCAGCTTAGGTACAGTTACGACCTACGAGCAGTACTTC.

The chain joins TRBV6-6 to TRBJ1-1, with unresolved D. There are 12 residues in the CDR3. V lost 5 bases and J lost 0, with 4 bases in between. Germline V lookup: CDR1 MNHNY, CDR2 SVGAGI (reference sequence). The CDR3 sequence is CASSIVNTEAFF. The CDR3 nucleotides read TGTGCCAGCAGTATCGTGAACACTGAAGCTTTCTTT.

This clonotype occurred a few times. The V call is TRBV6-5, the J call TRBJ1-1, with D maybe TRBD1 (5 bases). In germline, CDR1 is MNHEY, CDR2 SVGAGI. V lost 5 bases to trimming and J lost 5 bases, with 15 bases between them. The CDR3 has 14 amino acids. The CDR3 reads CASSGFGGWTEAFF. CDR3 DNA: TGTGCCAGCAGTGGATTTGGGGGGTGGACTGAAGCTTTCTTT.

The CDR3 loop reads CASSDTPGTAEAFF. CDR3 bases: TGCGCCAGCAGTGATACCCCCGGGACAGCTGAAGCTTTCTTT. This sequence joins TRBV10-2 and TRBJ1-1, with 7 bases identical to TRBD1. Germline values: CDR1 WSHSY, CDR2 SAAADI. The V gene end was trimmed by 3 bases and the J gene end by 6 bases; junction bases not matched to a gene: 7. CDR3 size: 14 residues.

The CDR3 nucleotides read TGTGCCAGCCCCTCAGGGTACACCGGGGAGCTGTTTTTT. This gives the protein CASPSGYTGELFF. The rearrangement joins TRBV7-9 to TRBJ2-2; weak D call: TRBD1 (5 bases). The V end lost 8 bases, the J end lost 3 bases, and 10 bases lay between the germline ends. Germline CDR1 SEHNR, CDR2 FQNEAQ (reference sequence). The CDR3 spans 13 residues.